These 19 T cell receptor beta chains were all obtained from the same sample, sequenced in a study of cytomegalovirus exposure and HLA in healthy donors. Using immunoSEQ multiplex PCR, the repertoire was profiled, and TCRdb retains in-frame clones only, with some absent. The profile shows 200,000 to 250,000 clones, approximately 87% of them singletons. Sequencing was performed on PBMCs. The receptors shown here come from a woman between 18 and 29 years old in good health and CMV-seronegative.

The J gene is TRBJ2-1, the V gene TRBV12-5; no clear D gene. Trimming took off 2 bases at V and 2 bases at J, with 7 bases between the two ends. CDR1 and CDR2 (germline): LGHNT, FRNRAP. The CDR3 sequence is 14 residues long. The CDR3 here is CASGLTATYNEQFF. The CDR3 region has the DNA TGTGCTAGTGGTTTGACAGCTACCTACAATGAGCAGTTCTTC.

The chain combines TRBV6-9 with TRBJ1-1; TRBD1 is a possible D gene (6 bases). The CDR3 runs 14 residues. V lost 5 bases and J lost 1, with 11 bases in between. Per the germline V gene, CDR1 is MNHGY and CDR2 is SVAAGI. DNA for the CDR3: TGTGCCAGCAGTGCAGGGGCTGGGAACACTGAAGCTTTCTTT. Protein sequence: CASSAGAGNTEAFF.

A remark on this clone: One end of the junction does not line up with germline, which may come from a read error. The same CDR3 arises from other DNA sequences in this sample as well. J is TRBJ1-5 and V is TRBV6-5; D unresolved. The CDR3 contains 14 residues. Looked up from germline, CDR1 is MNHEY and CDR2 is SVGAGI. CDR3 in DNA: TGTGCCAGCAGCTACTCGAGCAGCAATCAGCCCCAGCATTTT. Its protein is CASSYSSSNQPQHF.

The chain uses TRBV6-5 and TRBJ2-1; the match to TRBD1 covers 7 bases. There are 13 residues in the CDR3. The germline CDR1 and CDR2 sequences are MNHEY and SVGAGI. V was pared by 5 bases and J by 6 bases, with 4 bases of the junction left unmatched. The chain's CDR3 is CASSQQGPNEQFF. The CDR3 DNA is TGTGCCAGCAGTCAACAGGGGCCCAATGAGCAGTTCTTC.

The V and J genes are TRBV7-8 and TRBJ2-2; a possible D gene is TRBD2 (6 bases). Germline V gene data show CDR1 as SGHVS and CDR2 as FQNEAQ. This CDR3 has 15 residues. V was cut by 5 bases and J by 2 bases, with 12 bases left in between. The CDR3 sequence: CASSVEEGNTGELFF. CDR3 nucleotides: TGTGCCAGCAGCGTCGAGGAGGGTAACACCGGGGAGCTGTTTTTT.

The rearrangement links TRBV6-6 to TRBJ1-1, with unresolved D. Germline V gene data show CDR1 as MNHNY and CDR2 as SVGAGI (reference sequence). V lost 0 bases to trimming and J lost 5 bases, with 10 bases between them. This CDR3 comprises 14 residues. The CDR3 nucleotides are TGTGCCAGCAGTTACTCGCCAGTGGAAACTGAAGCTTTCTTT. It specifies CASSYSPVETEAFF.

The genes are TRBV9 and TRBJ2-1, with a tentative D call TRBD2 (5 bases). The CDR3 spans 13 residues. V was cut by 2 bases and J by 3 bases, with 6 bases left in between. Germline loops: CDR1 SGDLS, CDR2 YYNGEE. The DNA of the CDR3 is TGTGCCAGCAGCGTCAGCGGCTACAATGAGCAGTTCTTC. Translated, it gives CASSVSGYNEQFF. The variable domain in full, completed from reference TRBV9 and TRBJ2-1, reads DSGVTQTPKHLITATGQRVTLRCSPRSGDLSVYWYQQSLDQGLQFLIQYYNGEERAKGNILERFSAQQFPDLHSELNLSSLELGDSALYFCASSVSGYNEQFFGPGTRLTVL.

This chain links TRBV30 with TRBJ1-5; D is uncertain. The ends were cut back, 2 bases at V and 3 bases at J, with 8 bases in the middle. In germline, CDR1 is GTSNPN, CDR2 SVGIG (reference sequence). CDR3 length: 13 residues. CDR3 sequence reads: CAWSRDTNQPQHF. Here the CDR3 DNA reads TGTGCCTGGAGTAGAGACACCAATCAGCCCCAGCATTTT. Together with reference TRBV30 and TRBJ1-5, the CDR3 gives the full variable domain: SQTIHQWPATLVQPVGSPLSLECTVEGTSNPNLYWYRQAAGRGLQLLFYSVGIGQISSEVPQNLSASRPQDRQFILSSKKLLLSDSGFYLCAWSRDTNQPQHFGDGTRLSIL.

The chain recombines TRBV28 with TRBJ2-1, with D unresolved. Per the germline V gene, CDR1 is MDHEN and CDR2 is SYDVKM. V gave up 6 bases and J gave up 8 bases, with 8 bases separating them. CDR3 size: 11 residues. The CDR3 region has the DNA TGTGCCAGCAGCTCTTTCTATGAGCAGTTCTTC. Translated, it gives CASSSFYEQFF.

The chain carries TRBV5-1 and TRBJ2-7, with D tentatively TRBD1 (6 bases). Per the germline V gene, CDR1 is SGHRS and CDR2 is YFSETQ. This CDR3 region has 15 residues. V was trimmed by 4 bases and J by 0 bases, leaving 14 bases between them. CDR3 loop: CASSPRGGRSYEQYF. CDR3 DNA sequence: TGCGCCAGCAGCCCCCGAGGGGGACGCTCCTACGAGCAGTACTTC.

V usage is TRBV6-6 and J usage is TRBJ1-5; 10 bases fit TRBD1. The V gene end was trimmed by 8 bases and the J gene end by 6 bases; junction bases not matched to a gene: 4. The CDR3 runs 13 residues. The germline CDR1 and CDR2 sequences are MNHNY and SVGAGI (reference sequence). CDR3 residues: CASQDRGIQPQHF. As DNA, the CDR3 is TGTGCCAGCCAGGACAGGGGGATTCAGCCCCAGCATTTT.

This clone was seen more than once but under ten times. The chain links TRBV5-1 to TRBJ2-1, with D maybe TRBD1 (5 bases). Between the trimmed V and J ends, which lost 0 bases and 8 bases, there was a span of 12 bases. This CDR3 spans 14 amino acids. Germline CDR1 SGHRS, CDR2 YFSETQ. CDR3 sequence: CASSLGSGLYEQFF. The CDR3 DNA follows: TGCGCCAGCAGCTTGGGATCAGGGCTCTATGAGCAGTTCTTC.

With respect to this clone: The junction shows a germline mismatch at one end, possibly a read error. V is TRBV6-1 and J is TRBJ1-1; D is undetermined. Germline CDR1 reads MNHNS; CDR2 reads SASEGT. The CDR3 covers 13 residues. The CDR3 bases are TGTGCCAGCAGTGAAGCAGGGAGGACTGGAGCTTTCTTT. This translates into CASSEAGRTGAFF.

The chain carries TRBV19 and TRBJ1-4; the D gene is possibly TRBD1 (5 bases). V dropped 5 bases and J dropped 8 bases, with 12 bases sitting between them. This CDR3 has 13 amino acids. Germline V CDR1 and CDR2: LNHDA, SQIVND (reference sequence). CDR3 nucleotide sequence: TGTGCCAGTAGTTCCGGAGGGGAAGAAAAACTGTTTTTT. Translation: CASSSGGEEKLFF.

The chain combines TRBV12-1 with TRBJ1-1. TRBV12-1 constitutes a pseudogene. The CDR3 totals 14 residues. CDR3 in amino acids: CASSPRGVSTEAFF. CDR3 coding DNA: TGTGCCAGCAGCCCCCGAGGGGTCTCCACTGAAGCTTTCTTT.

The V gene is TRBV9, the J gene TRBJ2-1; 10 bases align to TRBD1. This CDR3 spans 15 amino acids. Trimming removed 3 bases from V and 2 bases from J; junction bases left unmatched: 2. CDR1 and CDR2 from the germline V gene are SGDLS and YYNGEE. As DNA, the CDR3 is TGTGCCAGCAGCGGACAGGGGGCGGCCTACAATGAGCAGTTCTTC. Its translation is CASSGQGAAYNEQFF.

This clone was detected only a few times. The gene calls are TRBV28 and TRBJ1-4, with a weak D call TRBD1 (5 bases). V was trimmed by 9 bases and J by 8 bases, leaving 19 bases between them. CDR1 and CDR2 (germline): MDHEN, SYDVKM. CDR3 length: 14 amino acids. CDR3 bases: TGTGCCAGTAGGACAACCTCAATGGGGGAAAAACTGTTTTTT. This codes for CASRTTSMGEKLFF. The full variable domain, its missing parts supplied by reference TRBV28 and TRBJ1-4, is DVKVTQSSRYLVKRTGEKVFLECVQDMDHENMFWYRQDPGLGLRLIYFSYDVKMKEKGDIPEGYSVSREKKERFSLILESASTNQTSMYLCASRTTSMGEKLFFGSGTQLSVL.

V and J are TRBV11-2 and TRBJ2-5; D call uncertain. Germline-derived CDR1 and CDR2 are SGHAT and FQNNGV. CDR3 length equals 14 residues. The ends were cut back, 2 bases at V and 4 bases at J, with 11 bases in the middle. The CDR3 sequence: CASSLPPLTETQYF. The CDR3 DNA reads TGTGCCAGCAGCTTACCCCCGCTTACAGAGACCCAGTACTTC. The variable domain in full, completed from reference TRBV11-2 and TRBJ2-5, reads EAGVAQSPRYKIIEKRQSVAFWCNPISGHATLYWYQQILGQGPKLLIQFQNNGVVDDSQLPKDRFSAERLKGVDSTLKIQPAKLEDSAVYLCASSLPPLTETQYFGPGTRLLVL.

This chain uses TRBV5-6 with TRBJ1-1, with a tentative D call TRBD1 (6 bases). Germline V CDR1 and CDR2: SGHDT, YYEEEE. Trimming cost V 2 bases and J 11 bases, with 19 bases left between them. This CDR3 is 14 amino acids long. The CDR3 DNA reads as TGTGCCAGCAGCTTTACAGGGATCCGAGGCGAGGCTTTCTTT. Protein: CASSFTGIRGEAFF.